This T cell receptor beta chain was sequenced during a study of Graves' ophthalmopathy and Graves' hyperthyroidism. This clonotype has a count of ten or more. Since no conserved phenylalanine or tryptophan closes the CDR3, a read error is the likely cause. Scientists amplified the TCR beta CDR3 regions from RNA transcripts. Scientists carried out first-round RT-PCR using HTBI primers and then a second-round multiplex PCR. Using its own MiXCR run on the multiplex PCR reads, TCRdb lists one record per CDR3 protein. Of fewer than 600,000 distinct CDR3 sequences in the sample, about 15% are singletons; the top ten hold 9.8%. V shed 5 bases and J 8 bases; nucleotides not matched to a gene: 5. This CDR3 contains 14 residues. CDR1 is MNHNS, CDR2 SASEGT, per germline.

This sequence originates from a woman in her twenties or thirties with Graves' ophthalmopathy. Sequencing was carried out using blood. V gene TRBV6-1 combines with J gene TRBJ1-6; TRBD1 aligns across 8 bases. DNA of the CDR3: TGTGCCAGCAGTACCCGGGACAGGTATTCACCCCTCCACCTT. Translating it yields CASSTRDRYSPLHL.